These 3 T cell receptor beta chains share one sample of origin, sequenced in a study of T cell changes during pregnancy in multiple sclerosis. TCRdb keeps only in-frame clones here, not all; method: immunoSEQ multiplex PCR. Here the sample spans about 75,000 clones, approximately 90% being singletons. The sequencing here drew on CD4+ T cells from peripheral blood mononuclear cells, taken before pregnancy. These receptors were taken from a female donor with multiple sclerosis, enrolled in a pregnancy study.

The rearrangement uses TRBV11-3 and TRBJ2-7; 10 bases agree with TRBD1. In germline, CDR1 is SGHNT, CDR2 YENEEA. Trimming removed 5 bases from V and 6 bases from J; junction bases left unmatched: 4. This CDR3 has 13 amino acids. The CDR3 DNA reads as TGTGCCAGCAGCCATCGGACAGGGGGCGAGCAGTACTTC. Residues: CASSHRTGGEQYF. Variable domain in full (rest from reference TRBV11-3 and TRBJ2-7): EAGVVQSPRYKIIEKKQPVAFWCNPISGHNTLYWYLQNLGQGPELLIRYENEEAVDDSQLPKDRFSAERLKGVDSTLKIQPAELGDSAVYLCASSHRTGGEQYFGPGTRLTVT.

The chain links TRBV7-2 to TRBJ1-1, with D perhaps TRBD1 (6 bases). CDR1 is SGHTA, CDR2 FQGNSA, per germline. Trimming took 7 bases from V and 6 from J, leaving 15 bases between them. The CDR3 consists of 13 residues. The CDR3 sequence: CASTPGGAAEAFF. The CDR3 DNA reads as TGTGCCAGCACCCCCGGGGGGGCAGCTGAAGCTTTCTTT.

The rearrangement uses TRBV6-1 and TRBJ2-2; D is unresolved. V was shortened by 7 bases and J by 3 bases, with 15 bases between the two germline ends. CDR3 length: 15 amino acids. Germline assignment: CDR1 MNHNS and CDR2 SASEGT. The chain's CDR3 is CASTSMSVYTGELFF. For the CDR3, the DNA is TGTGCCAGCACCTCAATGTCAGTATACACCGGGGAGCTGTTTTTT.